This paragraph covers one TCR beta chain sequence. The specificity of this receptor is unknown. The sample holds no much larger clone one base away, and base qualities are not on file. This specimen's time point label, interpreted: about 28 days (+/-7) after the second vaccine dose. AZD1222 recipients given second doses at about 4 weeks or at about 12 weeks were pooled, since spike-specific TCR depth and breadth were not found to differ between the two schedules. Vaccinee samples were obtained from the UK trials COV001 and COV002, which included a single-blind randomized controlled phase 2/3 trial of AZD1222 (ChAdOx1 nCoV-19) in healthy adults. For TCRbeta chain sequencing, PBMC samples were collected from trial participants at day 0 and at day 28 after the second dose. The CDR3 regions of human TCRbeta chains were analyzed by immunosequencing. In the paper's pipeline: Repertoire TCRs were checked for matches against a reference library of SARS-CoV-2-specific TCRs that had been generated using the MIRA antigen-specificity platform. Breadth meant the fraction of unique TCRs that were SARS-CoV-2-associated, whereas depth meant the fraction of total T cells that were SARS-CoV-2-associated. Using the MIRA data, each spike-specific TCR was mapped to the spike region that the TCR reacts to and placed in a CD4 or CD8 class. Log10-transformed breadth and depth values were compared by one-way ANOVA with Sidak's multiple comparisons tests. TCRdb carries this immuneACCESS record with in-frame sequences only. Its versions omit some clonotypes, under half of them owing to an unresolved V gene in the studies checked, with the rest unexplained. V, J and clone size derive from that table, while D and trimming were established from the DNA sequence. The sample table contains about 110,000 clones; only one count was recorded for 90% of them. The ten largest account for around 7.6% of the sample.

V gives up 4 bases and J gives up 1 base, and the segment between their germline ends measures 12 bases. CDR1 is given as KGHDR and CDR2 as SFDVKD, both from the germline V gene. The CDR3 spans 15 residues, from the cysteine through the phenylalanine. Of the read, only the CDR3 DNA is kept; its 45 bases are in frame from base 1. This entry is derived from a study of T cell responses to AZD1222 COVID-19 vaccine (dated by TCRdb to about 2021). Looking at the study overall: A total of 230 to 250 trial participants underwent TCR sequencing, of whom 200 to 220 received two doses of AZD1222 and about 25 received two doses of the MenACWY control vaccine. Trial participants were enrolled into age subgroups of 18-55, 56-69 and 70-plus years, which contained approximately 150, 28 and 58 TCR-sequenced participants, respectively.

Summary of the overall study and its limitations: After two AZD1222 doses, spike-specific TCR breadth and depth were significantly higher than at day 0 and than in MenACWY recipients. The 56-69-year group was small, and its depth increase did not reach significance, likely because of low power. Because no day 14 peak-response samples were available, repertoires were characterized only after the peak T cell response. Conclusions about previously exposed vaccinees were limited because only a handful of AZD1222 recipients were SARS-CoV-2 seropositive at baseline. The vaccine-associated CD4 TCRs covered the entire spike protein, and the dominant responses fell in regions 160-218 and 743-854. Participants were mostly white British, with more females than males. The authors suggested clonal diversity may have been underestimated. Nearly half of unique spike-specific TCRs reportedly recognized epitopes outside regions mutated in the B.1.351 and B.1.1.7 variants.

This sequence originates from an adult who received the AZD1222 COVID-19 vaccine. The sample consisted of peripheral blood, taken 28 days after the second AZD1222 dose. The V gene is TRBV24-1 and the J gene is TRBJ2-5; a weak D assignment points to TRBD1 (8 bases agree). The sequenced DNA is TGTGCCACCAGTGAGAACAGGGGGGGCCAAGAGACCCAGTACTTC. Its translation is CATSENRGGQETQYF.